This T cell receptor beta chain was identified in a study of human T cells and chemical hapten exposure. This clonotype was recorded at least ten times. Its cognate antigen is unknown. Individual cDNA molecules in this library carried unique molecular identifiers. TCRdb used MiXCR to reprocess the reads, holding one entry per CDR3 protein. The table shows 95,000 to 150,000 distinct CDR3 sequences, with less than 10% occurring only once. Study-wide results and limits: TCRs above 1 in 1000 frequency did not change with DPC sensitization.

Total RNA was isolated from unfractionated whole blood. The length of the CDR3 is 15 residues. The V gene end was trimmed by 4 bases and the J gene end by 3 bases; junction bases not matched to a gene: 5. The chain is built from TRBV12-3 or TRBV12-4 and TRBJ1-1, with 10 bases matching TRBD1. Sequenced: whole blood. This TCR came from a human donor in good health. Some clones in this sample may be carry-over from other donors' samples. The CDR3 DNA sequence: TGTGCCAGCAGTTCCGGGACAGGGGCGTACACTGAAGCTTTCTTT. Translated, it gives CASSSGTGAYTEAFF.